The present entry profiles one T cell receptor beta chain with its context. Its antigen remains unidentified. Samples each yielded cDNA through eight separate reactions. TCRdb re-called the 5' RACE reads; every CDR3 protein appears as one record, without DNA. Its table records some 400,000 distinct CDR3 sequences. The data were taken from a study of monozygotic twins with inflammatory bowel disease. General study findings and limits: Clonotype sharing was lower in IBD patients than healthy twins, most markedly with disease activity. Support for a single strong signal or clonotype associated with IBD was absent.

The receptor was isolated from a human donor with ulcerative colitis or Crohn's disease, or a healthy co-twin of an affected twin (not recorded which). Sequenced: blood.

Here the CDR3 reads CASSGLARETQYF. The chain recombines TRBV5-5 with TRBJ2-5; TCRdb gives TRBD2 as the D gene, but with no DNA this cannot be confirmed. The germline V gene encodes CDR1 SGHKS and CDR2 YYEKEE (reference sequence). The CDR3 runs 13 residues.